A selection of T cell receptor beta chains follows, all from one sample in a study of T cell changes during pregnancy in multiple sclerosis. This table comes from immunoSEQ multiplex PCR, and its TCRdb copy is limited to in-frame clones, with some not included. Among approximately 100,000 clones, about 93% were seen once, and the ten largest hold 3.5% to 4.5%. The material sequenced was peripheral blood, taken in the first trimester of pregnancy. These receptors came from a female donor with multiple sclerosis, enrolled in a pregnancy study. The CDR3 runs from the conserved cysteine through the conserved F or W. A D gene is named only where the DNA matches it firmly. Only part of the rows carry a size: once, few, many, or a class if the clone is expanded.

d_call	v_call	clone_size	j_call	cdr3_nt	cdr3_aa
-	TRBV11-2	-	TRBJ2-1	TGTGCCAGCACCTATCTGGGGGCTGGTGAGCAGTTCTTC	CASTYLGAGEQFF
-	TRBV7-9	-	TRBJ1-4	TGTGCCAGCAGCCCGGGCGAGGGAAAGTTCGAAAAACTGTTTTTT	CASSPGEGKFEKLFF
-	TRBV9	-	TRBJ1-6	TGTGCCAGCAGCGTAGGGGCAGAAAATTCACCCCTCCACTTT	CASSVGAENSPLHF
-	TRBV7-2	-	TRBJ2-7	TGTGCCAGCAGCCAAACCGCAGGCTCCTACGAGCAGTACTTC	CASSQTAGSYEQYF
TRBD1	TRBV6-4	-	TRBJ2-6	TGTGCCAGCAGTGATATCTACAGGGGGAAAGCTGGGGCCAACGTCCTGACTTTC	CASSDIYRGKAGANVLTF
TRBD1	TRBV10-3	-	TRBJ1-1	TGTGCCATCAGAACACAGGGGCACACTGAAGCTTTCTTT	CAIRTQGHTEAFF
TRBD1	TRBV9	-	TRBJ1-2	TGTGCCAGCAGCACAGGGGGCCTAAGGTATGGCTACACCTTC	CASSTGGLRYGYTF
-	TRBV18	-	TRBJ1-3	TGTGCCAGCTCCCCAAAGACAGGCTCTGGAAACACCATATATTTT	CASSPKTGSGNTIYF
TRBD2	TRBV19	-	TRBJ2-5	TGTGCCACTAAATGGACTAGCGGACAAGAGACCCAGTACTTC	CATKWTSGQETQYF
-	TRBV28	-	TRBJ1-2	TGTGCCAGCACCATAGTCGGGGGGCGGAATGGCTACACCTTC	CASTIVGGRNGYTF
TRBD1	TRBV2	few	TRBJ2-3	TGTGCCAGCCGGACAGGGTTCACAGATACGCAGTATTTT	CASRTGFTDTQYF
-	TRBV21-1	-	TRBJ2-7	TGTGCCAGCAGCAACGTTGGTTTCGGGGGGCCCTCCTACGAGCAGTACTTC	CASSNVGFGGPSYEQYF
-	TRBV6-5	once	TRBJ1-1	TGTGCCAGCAGTTTTCGGGGGGAGAACACTGAAGCTTTCTTT	CASSFRGENTEAFF
TRBD2	TRBV2	-	TRBJ2-5	TGTGCCAGCAGTGGGAGCGGGGGTGGTCAAGAGACCCAGTACTTC	CASSGSGGGQETQYF
TRBD1	TRBV27	-	TRBJ2-7	TGTGCCAGCAGCACAGGGGCCACCTACGAGCAGTACTTC	CASSTGATYEQYF
-	TRBV7-9	-	TRBJ2-5	TGTGCCACCCGGGATCTCGATCAAGAGACCCAGTACTTC	CATRDLDQETQYF
-	TRBV1	-	TRBJ1-2	TGCACCAGCCCGGGGATTGGGGGGAGTAACTATGGCTACACCTTC	CTSPGIGGSNYGYTF
-	TRBV6-1	-	TRBJ1-2	TGTGCCAGCAGCGAGAGGAACTATGGCTACACCTTC	CASSERNYGYTF
-	TRBV6-1	-	TRBJ2-2	TGTGCCAGCAGTTCCTCCAGATTCACCGGGGAGCTGTTTTTT	CASSSSRFTGELFF
-	TRBV28	-	TRBJ1-5	TGTGCCAGCAGTTTTGCGGGGATAAGCAATCAGCCCCAGCATTTT	CASSFAGISNQPQHF
-	TRBV6-5	-	TRBJ1-1	TGTGCCAGCAGCCAATCAGGGGTAGGGAAAGCTTTCTTT	CASSQSGVGKAFF
TRBD2	TRBV9	-	TRBJ2-1	TGTGCCAGCAGCGTAGATGGTAGCGGGGGGGCTGGCTACAATGAGCAGTTCTTC	CASSVDGSGGAGYNEQFF
TRBD1	TRBV5-1	-	TRBJ1-1	TGCGCCAGCAGCTTGCCAGGGGGCAGCGGCACTGAAGCTTTCTTT	CASSLPGGSGTEAFF
TRBD2	TRBV25-1	-	TRBJ2-1	TGTGCCAGCAGTCAAGGGGCTTCAGCGGGGGGGATCTACAATGAGCAGTTCTTC	CASSQGASAGGIYNEQFF
-	TRBV5-4	-	TRBJ2-7	TGTGCCAGCAGCTTCGACAGGCCCAGCTCCTACGAGCAGTACTTC	CASSFDRPSSYEQYF
TRBD2	TRBV7-9	-	TRBJ2-6	TGTGCCAGCAGCTTAGCGTCCGGACAGCTAGCGGGGGGGGCCAACGTCCTGACTTTC	CASSLASGQLAGGANVLTF
TRBD2	TRBV7-3	-	TRBJ2-1	TGTGCCAGCAGCACAGAGGGACTAGCGGGGTCAAATGAGCAGTTCTTC	CASSTEGLAGSNEQFF
TRBD1	TRBV2	-	TRBJ2-7	TGTGCCAGGAAGGGACAGGGGGCGGACGAGCAGTACTTC	CARKGQGADEQYF
-	TRBV29-1	-	TRBJ2-5	TGCAGCGGAAAAGGCGGGGTAGGAGAGACCCAGTACTTC	CSGKGGVGETQYF
TRBD1	TRBV6-1	once	TRBJ1-5	TGTGCCAGCATCAGGGGGCGGGATCAGCCCCAGCATTTT	CASIRGRDQPQHF
TRBD1	TRBV5-4	-	TRBJ2-7	TGTGCCAGCAGCCCTCTCCCGGGACAGAACTACGAGCAGTACTTC	CASSPLPGQNYEQYF
-	TRBV4-1	once	TRBJ2-7	TGCGCCAGCAGCCAAGAAGTCGAGCAGTACTTC	CASSQEVEQYF
-	TRBV11-2	-	TRBJ2-3	TGTGCCAGCAGCTTAAGGCAGGGCCCCACAGATACGCAGTATTTT	CASSLRQGPTDTQYF
-	TRBV6-5	-	TRBJ1-1	TGTGCCAGCAGTTACTCCCAGTCACAGGAAGCTTTCTTT	CASSYSQSQEAFF
-	TRBV6-1	-	TRBJ2-4	TGTGCCAGCAGTGAAGGAGGGGCAGGGGCGCGGGGGTATAACATTCAGTACTTC	CASSEGGAGARGYNIQYF
-	TRBV19	few	TRBJ1-5	TGTGCCAGTAGTGCAACAGGGATGGGATATCAGCCCCAGCATTTT	CASSATGMGYQPQHF
TRBD1	TRBV30	-	TRBJ2-7	TGTGCCTGGGACAGGGGGGAAGTAGGCGAGCAGTACTTC	CAWDRGEVGEQYF
-	TRBV6-5	-	TRBJ1-4	TGTGCCAGCAGTTACTCGCGGAGTAATGAAAAACTGTTTTTT	CASSYSRSNEKLFF
TRBD2	TRBV18	once	TRBJ2-5	TGTGCCAGCTCACTGGGACTAGCGTATTCCGGAGAGACCCAGTACTTC	CASSLGLAYSGETQYF
-	TRBV14	-	TRBJ1-2	TGTGCCAGCAGCCTTGGACAATGGGGTGGCTACACCTTC	CASSLGQWGGYTF
-	TRBV5-6	once	TRBJ1-2	TGTGCCAGCAGCTTGGGTCGGCGGGGCGGGGTGTATGGCTACACCTTC	CASSLGRRGGVYGYTF
-	TRBV11-2	-	TRBJ2-2	TGTGCCAGCAGCTTAATCGGCGGATCCACCGGGGAGCTGTTTTTT	CASSLIGGSTGELFF
TRBD1	TRBV19	few	TRBJ2-5	TGTGCCAGTAGAGCCCGGGACAGGGGTGAGACCCAGTACTTC	CASRARDRGETQYF
-	TRBV2	-	TRBJ2-3	TGTGCCAGCAGTGACAGGGTGGATACGCAGTATTTT	CASSDRVDTQYF
TRBD1	TRBV18	-	TRBJ2-1	TGTGCCAGCTCACCAGAGGGGACAGAAAAGTTCTTC	CASSPEGTEKFF
TRBD1	TRBV6-5	-	TRBJ1-4	TGTGCCACCAGACAGGGCAGTTCTAATGAAAAACTGTTTTTT	CATRQGSSNEKLFF
-	TRBV2	once	TRBJ2-1	TGTGCCAGCAGTGACCTTACAGAGCAGTTCTTC	CASSDLTEQFF
-	TRBV11-2	-	TRBJ2-7	TGTGCCAGCAGCTTAGGACTTGGCTACGAGCAGTACTTC	CASSLGLGYEQYF
TRBD2	TRBV6-1	-	TRBJ2-2	TGTGCCAGCAGTGAAACCATTCCGGGACTAGCGGCCGGGGAGCTGTTTTTT	CASSETIPGLAAGELFF
-	TRBV7-9	-	TRBJ2-5	TGTGCCAGCTCCCATGCCCGCGGTTGGCAGACCCAGTACTTC	CASSHARGWQTQYF
-	TRBV9	-	TRBJ2-2	TGTGCCAGCAGCGTAGTTGAGGGAGCGTTGAACACCGGGGAGCTGTTTTTT	CASSVVEGALNTGELFF
-	TRBV27	once	TRBJ2-2	TGTGCCAGCAGTTTACGGCAGGGCTTAACCGGGGAGCTGTTTTTT	CASSLRQGLTGELFF
TRBD1	TRBV9	-	TRBJ2-7	TGTGCCAGCAGCCCCCGAGGACAGGGTCAGGGCTACGAGCAGTACTTC	CASSPRGQGQGYEQYF
TRBD1	TRBV11-2	-	TRBJ1-3	TGTGCCAGCAGCTTAGGGGACAGTCCTGGAAACACCATATATTTT	CASSLGDSPGNTIYF